This section outlines one TCR beta chain sequence together with its context. The antigen is not known. The data were taken from a study of blood T cells in healthy people across ages. Study findings and constraints: It was found that TCR beta diversity correlated strongly with the percentage of naive T cells.

With a J-beta primer mix and a sample-barcoded 5' primer, a second PCR ran roughly 6 to 11 cycles. One entry per CDR3 protein results from TCRdb running MiXCR on the 5' RACE reads. The table has some 670,000 distinct CDR3 sequences, more than 45% seen once. V lost 4 bases and J lost 1; bases outside the gene matches: 10. The CDR3 loop spans 19 amino acids. Per the germline V gene, CDR1 is SGHDN and CDR2 is FVKESK. Sample: blood. This clonotype originated in a woman aged 80 or older in good health. This chain joins TRBV14 and TRBJ2-3, with 14 bases aligning to TRBD2. This CDR3 is CASSRVPGLAGEGTDTQYF. CDR3 nucleotides: TGTGCCAGCAGCCGAGTACCGGGACTAGCGGGAGAGGGCACAGATACGCAGTATTTT.